What follows are 26 T cell receptor beta chains derived from one specimen sequenced in a study of blood T cell repertoires in COVID-19. Sequenced by immunoSEQ multiplex PCR; TCRdb stores in-frame clones only, minus some. The repertoire holds some 400,000 clones, with about 87% as singletons. The sample taken for sequencing was peripheral blood. These receptors came from a woman aged 25 to 39 with COVID-19, enrolled during active disease.

About this clone itself: A read error may produce the germline difference seen at one junction end. The genes are TRBV30 and TRBJ2-7, with unresolved D. The CDR3 runs 15 residues. Looked up from germline, CDR1 is GTSNPN and CDR2 is SVGIG (reference sequence). DNA of the CDR3: TGTGCCTGGAGTGTAAAGAGTGGTGGGCCCTATGAGCAGTACTTC. This gives the protein CAWSVKSGGPYEQYF.

The chain uses TRBV28 and TRBJ2-1, with 10 bases aligning to TRBD2. Germline CDR1 MDHEN, CDR2 SYDVKM. The ends lost 8 bases at V and 5 bases at J; junction bases unmatched: 9. The length of the CDR3 is 15 residues. The CDR3 reads CASWPSGRFDNEQFF. DNA for the CDR3: TGTGCCAGCTGGCCTAGCGGGAGATTCGACAATGAGCAGTTCTTC.

This sequence joins TRBV27 and TRBJ2-1, with a possible D match to TRBD1 (6 bases). V shed 5 bases and J shed 1 base, with 12 bases lying between them. Germline values: CDR1 MNHEY, CDR2 SMNVEV (reference sequence). This CDR3 has 15 residues. The CDR3 sequence: CASSPWGQSYNEQFF. The DNA for the CDR3 is TGTGCCAGCAGTCCCTGGGGGCAGTCCTACAATGAGCAGTTCTTC.

This clone was seen a few times. The J gene is TRBJ1-4, the V gene TRBV9, with D unresolved. Germline V CDR1 and CDR2: SGDLS, YYNGEE. The ends were cut back, 7 bases at V and 3 bases at J, with 13 bases in the middle. This CDR3 comprises 14 residues. CDR3 protein: CASGEGGSNEKLFF. The CDR3, as DNA: TGTGCCAGCGGGGAGGGAGGGTCTAATGAAAAACTGTTTTTT.

CDR3 residues: CASSPPRVSNYGYTF. As DNA, the CDR3 is TGTGCCAGCAGTCCCCCTCGAGTGTCTAACTATGGCTACACCTTC. The rearrangement joins TRBV28 to TRBJ1-2; D remains ambiguous. CDR3 length: 15 amino acids. The germline gives CDR1 MDHEN, CDR2 SYDVKM. V was clipped by 5 bases and J by 0 bases, with 13 bases between them.

This clone has a single count. The chain carries TRBV4-3 and TRBJ1-5, with D unresolved. Germline V gene data show CDR1 as LGHNA and CDR2 as YSLEER. V dropped 6 bases and J dropped 0 bases, with 15 bases sitting between them. This CDR3 has 16 amino acids. The CDR3 protein is CASSLGVHNSNQPQHF. The CDR3 nucleotides read TGCGCCAGCAGTCTCGGGGTCCACAATAGCAATCAGCCCCAGCATTTT.

This chain links TRBV24-1 with TRBJ1-1; tentative D call: TRBD1 (5 bases). This CDR3 spans 12 amino acids. CDR1 and CDR2 from the germline V gene are KGHDR and SFDVKD. V dropped 0 bases and J dropped 11 bases, with 9 bases sitting between them. CDR3 nucleotide sequence: TGTGCCACCAGTGATTTGCGGGGGTCGGCTTTCTTT. Its protein is CATSDLRGSAFF.

This rearrangement joins TRBV19 to TRBJ2-7; tentatively, D is TRBD2 (6 bases). The CDR3 is made up of 14 amino acids. Germline CDR1 LNHDA, CDR2 SQIVND (reference sequence). The ends were cut back, 7 bases at V and 4 bases at J, with 17 bases in the middle. The CDR3 DNA follows: TGTGCCAGTACCCCGGGTAGCGGAGCTTACGAGCAGTACTTC. Encoded protein: CASTPGSGAYEQYF.

This clone showed up just once. This chain links TRBV6-5 with TRBJ2-2; the D gene is possibly TRBD1 (6 bases). Trimming stripped 7 bases from V and 1 base from J, with 10 bases between. The germline CDR1 and CDR2 sequences are MNHEY and SVGAGI. The CDR3 runs to 14 residues. The CDR3 sequence: CASIGTLNTGELFF. The CDR3 bases are TGTGCCAGCATCGGGACATTGAACACCGGGGAGCTGTTTTTT.

This chain links TRBV6-6 with TRBJ1-2; 7 nucleotides match TRBD1. CDR1 is MNHNY, CDR2 SVGAGI, per germline (reference sequence). This CDR3 comprises 14 residues. V trimming: 10 bases; J trimming: 4 bases; junction bases outside the gene matches: 12. CDR3 nucleotide sequence: TGTGCCATTAGGGGGCAGGGGTTCGGCTATGGCTACACCTTC. Translated: CAIRGQGFGYGYTF.

This chain links TRBV14 with TRBJ2-1, with 11 bases lining up with TRBD2. V shed 0 bases, J shed 10 bases, and the junction held 5 bases outside the gene matches. The CDR3 length is 15 residues. Per the germline V gene, CDR1 is SGHDN and CDR2 is FVKESK. The CDR3 region has the DNA TGTGCCAGCAGCCAAGATCTGACTAGCGGGGCCGAGCAGTTCTTC. Its translation is CASSQDLTSGAEQFF.

The chain employs TRBV7-6 and TRBJ2-3; 9 bases are shared with TRBD2. The CDR3 has 17 amino acids. The V gene's germline CDR1 is SGHVS and CDR2 FNYEAQ. The V segment lost 1 base and the J segment 3 bases; nucleotides outside the gene matches: 8. CDR3 nucleotide sequence: TGTGCCAGCAGCTTAGATTTTAGCGGGAGTGGTACAGATACGCAGTATTTT. It is translated as CASSLDFSGSGTDTQYF.

This clone was observed once. The gene calls are TRBV2 and TRBJ2-7; 12 bases are a match to TRBD1. Trimming cost V 6 bases and J 6 bases; bases outside gene matches: 6. This CDR3 region has 14 residues. Germline loops: CDR1 SNHLY, CDR2 FYNNEI. In DNA form, the CDR3 reads TGTGCCAGCAGGGGGGACAGGGGGCTTTTCGAGCAGTACTTC. Residues: CASRGDRGLFEQYF. Supplemented by reference TRBV2 and TRBJ2-7, the full variable domain reads EPEVTQTPSHQVTQMGQEVILRCVPISNHLYFYWYRQILGQKVEFLVSFYNNEISEKSEIFDDQFSVERPDGSNFTLKIRSTKLEDSAMYFCASRGDRGLFEQYFGPGTRLTVT.

This sequence joins TRBV3-1 (or the pseudogene TRBV3-2) and TRBJ2-7; TRBD2 agrees at 14 bases. J lost 6 bases, V lost 7 bases, and 11 bases had no gene match. Germline values: CDR1 LGHDT, CDR2 YNNKEL (reference sequence). This CDR3 region has 16 residues. CDR3 sequence (DNA): TGTGCCAGCACGAGGGGCGCCGGGACTAGCGGGAGCGAGCAGTACTTC. This gives the protein CASTRGAGTSGSEQYF.

The rearrangement uses TRBV10-1 and TRBJ2-5; perhaps TRBD2 as D (6 bases). Germline CDR1 and CDR2: WNHNN and SYGVQD (reference sequence). This CDR3 contains 13 residues. V lost 3 bases, J lost 3 bases, and 8 bases lay in between. For the CDR3, the DNA is TGCGCCAGCAGTGAAGGAGGGAAAGAGACCCAGTACTTC. Protein sequence: CASSEGGKETQYF.

The CDR3 region is CASTTPLAGLQFF. CDR3 DNA: TGTGCCAGCACCACCCCCCTAGCGGGACTACAGTTCTTC. This chain joins TRBV7-2 and TRBJ2-1, with TRBD2 matching 9 bases. The CDR3 sequence is 13 residues long. Germline values: CDR1 SGHTA, CDR2 FQGNSA. After removal of 7 bases from V and 13 bases from J, the junction contained 11 bases not matched to a gene.

The rearrangement uses TRBV7-2 and TRBJ2-1, with 10 bases fitting TRBD2. The V segment lost 1 base and the J segment 6 bases; nucleotides outside the gene matches: 3. The CDR3 consists of 15 residues. From germline, CDR1 is SGHTA and CDR2 FQGNSA. CDR3 DNA: TGTGCCAGCAGCTTAGACCTAGCGGGAGTCAATGAGCAGTTCTTC. Protein product: CASSLDLAGVNEQFF.

The V and J genes are TRBV6-6 and TRBJ1-1; no definite D call. From germline, CDR1 is MNHNY and CDR2 SVGAGI (reference sequence). The CDR3 is 13 amino acids. V lost 2 bases and J lost 0, with 4 bases in between. This CDR3 reads CASSYPMNTEAFF. The CDR3 nucleotides are TGTGCCAGCAGTTACCCCATGAACACTGAAGCTTTCTTT.

The rearrangement uses TRBV5-1 and TRBJ2-7; 14 bases align to TRBD2. This CDR3 has 16 amino acids. The germline V gene has CDR1 SGHRS and CDR2 YFSETQ. J gave up 2 bases and V 4 bases, and 5 bases lay outside the gene matches. CDR3 DNA: TGCGCCAGCAGCCGACTAGCGGGAGGGAGAACCTACGAGCAGTACTTC. Amino acids: CASSRLAGGRTYEQYF. Full variable domain (outside the CDR3, taken from reference TRBV5-1 and TRBJ2-7): KAGVTQTPRYLIKTRGQQVTLSCSPISGHRSVSWYQQTPGQGLQFLFEYFSETQRNKGNFPGRFSGRQFSNSRSEMNVSTLELGDSALYLCASSRLAGGRTYEQYFGPGTRLTVT.

This clone has a handful of counts. The rearrangement links TRBV27 to TRBJ2-2; possibly TRBD2 for D (5 bases). The CDR3 sequence is 13 residues long. Trimming pared 5 bases from V and 4 bases from J, leaving 8 bases between. Germline V gene data show CDR1 as MNHEY and CDR2 as SMNVEV (reference sequence). The CDR3, as DNA: TGTGCCAGCAGTCCTAGCAGCACCGGGGAGCTGTTTTTT. This encodes CASSPSSTGELFF.

This rearrangement joins TRBV15 to TRBJ2-1, with a weak D call TRBD1 (6 bases). From germline, CDR1 is LNHNV and CDR2 YYDKDF (reference sequence). This CDR3 region has 13 residues. Deletions cut 5 bases from V and 9 bases from J, with 14 bases between. CDR3 nucleotide sequence: TGTGCCACCAGCGCCCGGGACAATTCTGAGCAGTTCTTC. It specifies CATSARDNSEQFF.

V gene TRBV14 combines with J gene TRBJ2-6; D gene ambiguous. Between the trimmed V and J ends, which lost 4 bases and 4 bases, there was a span of 11 bases. Germline-derived CDR1 and CDR2 are SGHDN and FVKESK. This CDR3 comprises 15 residues. CDR3: CASSPELSGANVLTF. The DNA of the CDR3 is TGTGCCAGCAGCCCTGAGTTGTCCGGGGCCAACGTCCTGACTTTC.

The chain has TRBV7-9 and TRBJ2-4; a possible D gene is TRBD1 (7 bases). Germline values: CDR1 SEHNR, CDR2 FQNEAQ (reference sequence). CDR3 length equals 13 residues. Trimming took 4 bases from V and 14 from J, leaving 18 bases between them. The CDR3 coding sequence is TGTGCCAGCAGCTCCCGGGGGACAGCACCGGAGTACTTC. This sequence encodes CASSSRGTAPEYF.

The chain couples TRBV5-1 to TRBJ2-5; 8 nucleotides line up with TRBD2. Germline lookup yields CDR1 SGHRS and CDR2 YFSETQ. With V trimmed by 4 bases and J by 2 bases, 10 bases remained unmatched. The CDR3 has 16 residues. In DNA, the CDR3 is TGCGCCAGCAGCCCCTATACAGCGGGAGCACAAGAGACCCAGTACTTC. Protein: CASSPYTAGAQETQYF.

The chain couples TRBV18 to TRBJ2-5; D not resolved. Germline V gene lookup returns CDR1 KGHSH and CDR2 LQKENI. The CDR3 consists of 15 residues. Trimming took off 5 bases at V and 0 bases at J, with 13 bases between the two ends. Here the CDR3 DNA reads TGTGCCAGCTCATCCACGGTTGCTTACCAAGAGACCCAGTACTTC. This gives the protein CASSSTVAYQETQYF.

The chain is built from TRBV7-2 and TRBJ2-5; D might be TRBD2 (7 bases). The CDR3 covers 15 residues. Germline V gene lookup returns CDR1 SGHTA and CDR2 FQGNSA. V was cut by 5 bases and J by 5 bases, with 18 bases left in between. The CDR3 DNA sequence: TGTGCCAGCAGCCCGGGGGGCAGGGTCAGGGAGACCCAGTACTTC. The encoded protein is CASSPGGRVRETQYF.